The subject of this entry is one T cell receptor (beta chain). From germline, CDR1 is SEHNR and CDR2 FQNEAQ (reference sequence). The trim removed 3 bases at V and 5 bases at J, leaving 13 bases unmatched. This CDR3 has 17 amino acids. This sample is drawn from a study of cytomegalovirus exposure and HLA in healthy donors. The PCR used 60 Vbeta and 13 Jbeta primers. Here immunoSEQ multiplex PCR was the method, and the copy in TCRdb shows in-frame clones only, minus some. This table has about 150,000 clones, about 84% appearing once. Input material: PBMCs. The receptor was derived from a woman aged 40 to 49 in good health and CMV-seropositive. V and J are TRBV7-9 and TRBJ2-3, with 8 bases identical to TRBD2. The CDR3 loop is CASSLGTWTSLGDTQYF. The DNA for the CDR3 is TGTGCCAGCAGCTTGGGGACATGGACTAGCTTGGGAGATACGCAGTATTTT.